Included here is one TCR beta chain sequence, with context. Its antigen is as yet unknown. Generated by immunoSEQ multiplex PCR, the TCRdb table keeps only in-frame clones and is missing some. The sample yields about 39,000 clones, just under 80% seen once. These data are taken from a study of radiotherapy plus CTLA-4 blockade in lung cancer. At the level of the study: Objective responses were observed in less than 20% of patients, and disease control was achieved by approximately 32%. The study's findings and limits: Alongside interferon-beta, early blood T cell clone dynamics were reportedly the best predictor of response.

With 1 base clipped from V and 1 base from J, the junction kept 4 bases outside the gene matches. Germline CDR1 reads SGHRS; CDR2 reads YFSETQ. This CDR3 spans 16 amino acids. This material consisted of peripheral blood, taken from a patient treated with radiotherapy plus ipilimumab. The chain recombines TRBV5-1 with TRBJ1-3; 8 nucleotides line up with TRBD1. The receptor comes from a human donor with non-small cell lung cancer that progressed on radiotherapy plus ipilimumab. The CDR3 here is CASSLSGGASGNTIYF. The CDR3 nucleotides read TGCGCCAGCAGCTTGTCAGGGGGCGCGTCTGGAAACACCATATATTTT.